These 27 T cell receptor beta chains share one sample of origin, sequenced in a study of cytomegalovirus exposure and HLA in healthy donors. PCR involved 60 Vbeta and 13 Jbeta primers. Sequenced by immunoSEQ multiplex PCR; TCRdb stores in-frame clones only, minus some. The sample contains about 160,000 clones, roughly 65% of which appear only once. The sequencing sample was made of PBMCs. The receptor set was obtained from a man younger than 35 in good health and CMV-seropositive.

This clone occurred once. The chain combines TRBV6-1 with TRBJ1-2; D ambiguous. Germline values: CDR1 MNHNS, CDR2 SASEGT. Deletions cut 1 base from V and 0 bases from J, with 9 bases between. CDR3 length: 15 residues. This chain's CDR3 is CASSEVTEPNYGYTF. In nucleotides, the CDR3 is TGTGCCAGCAGTGAAGTGACGGAGCCTAACTATGGCTACACCTTC.

The sample holds a few counts of this clone. The rearrangement uses TRBV5-1 and TRBJ1-5; 12 bases map to TRBD1. Germline values: CDR1 SGHRS, CDR2 YFSETQ. With V trimmed by 4 bases and J by 6 bases, 8 bases remained unmatched. The CDR3 has 16 amino acids. The CDR3 protein is CASSLGGTGGSQPQHF. Here the CDR3 DNA reads TGCGCCAGCAGCCTTGGAGGGACAGGGGGCAGTCAGCCCCAGCATTTT.

This clone has only one observation. The V gene is TRBV9, the J gene TRBJ2-7; D unclear. In germline, CDR1 is SGDLS, CDR2 YYNGEE. Trimming cost V 4 bases and J 7 bases, with 15 bases left between them. This CDR3 spans 13 amino acids. CDR3 DNA sequence: TGTGCCAGCAGCCCCTCTGGCTCGGGTGAGCAGTACGTC. This codes for CASSPSGSGEQYV.

The genes are TRBV21-1 and TRBJ2-3; TRBD2, as called in the table, went unchecked against the DNA. TRBV21-1 is given as a pseudogene. This CDR3 comprises 11 residues. CDR3 sequence reads: CATVETDTQYF. CDR3 in DNA: TGTGCCACAGTGGAGACAGATACGCAGTATTTT.

The chain carries TRBV7-8 and TRBJ1-2; TRBD1 might be the D (5 bases). V lost 5 bases and J lost 0, with 13 bases in between. The germline gives CDR1 SGHVS, CDR2 FQNEAQ. The CDR3 has 15 amino acids. CDR3 in amino acids: CASSLGHPTNYGYTF. The CDR3 coding sequence is TGTGCCAGCAGCCTAGGACACCCCACTAACTATGGCTACACCTTC.

This rearrangement joins TRBV19 to TRBJ2-2, with 7 bases identical to TRBD1. The CDR3 has 16 residues. CDR1 and CDR2 (germline): LNHDA, SQIVND (reference sequence). The V and J ends lost 7 bases and 0 bases, in that order; junction bases with no gene match: 8. CDR3 DNA: TGTGCCAGTACCCCCCCGGGGACAGCGAACACCGGGGAGCTGTTTTTT. It specifies CASTPPGTANTGELFF.

J is TRBJ1-6 and V is TRBV2; the D gene is possibly TRBD1 (5 bases). The V end was cut by 5 bases, the J end by 10 bases, with 15 bases between. The CDR3 is 14 amino acids. Germline V gene data show CDR1 as SNHLY and CDR2 as FYNNEI. The CDR3 reads CASSQDHRGSPLHF. DNA of the CDR3: TGTGCCAGCAGTCAAGATCATAGGGGATCACCCCTCCACTTT.

V usage is TRBV11-2 and J usage is TRBJ1-2; TRBD1 might be the D (5 bases). With 2 bases removed from V and 3 bases from J, the gap between germline ends came to 10 bases. Looked up from germline, CDR1 is SGHAT and CDR2 is FQNNGV. The CDR3 is made up of 14 amino acids. The CDR3: CASSLWGGDYGYTF. The CDR3 DNA follows: TGTGCCAGCAGCTTATGGGGCGGGGACTATGGCTACACCTTC.

The rearrangement joins TRBV30 to TRBJ2-3; 9 bases match TRBD1. This CDR3 contains 14 residues. Looked up from germline, CDR1 is GTSNPN and CDR2 is SVGIG (reference sequence). J gave up 6 bases and V 2 bases, and 6 bases lay outside the gene matches. CDR3 protein: CAWSLGQGVDTQYF. CDR3 nucleotides: TGTGCCTGGAGTTTGGGACAGGGTGTGGATACGCAGTATTTT.

The rearrangement links TRBV11-2 to TRBJ1-4, with D tentatively TRBD1 (5 bases). The V gene's germline CDR1 is SGHAT and CDR2 FQNNGV. The CDR3 runs to 14 residues. Trimming stripped 4 bases from V and 4 bases from J, with 10 bases between. Written as DNA, the CDR3 is TGTGCCAGCAGCTCCCGGGGGGTTAATGAAAAACTGTTTTTT. It is translated as CASSSRGVNEKLFF.

This clone was picked up a small number of times. In DNA form, the CDR3 reads TGTGCCAGCAGTAATGGACAGCTTAACACCGGGGAGCTGTTTTTT. This sequence encodes CASSNGQLNTGELFF. The chain joins TRBV28 to TRBJ2-2, with D possibly being TRBD1 (6 bases). Germline V gene data show CDR1 as MDHEN and CDR2 as SYDVKM. The CDR3 runs 15 residues. Trimming left V 5 bases short and J 2 bases short, with 12 bases between.

The rearrangement joins TRBV5-6 to TRBJ2-1, with D unclear. This CDR3 region has 14 residues. The germline gives CDR1 SGHDT, CDR2 YYEEEE. V dropped 5 bases and J dropped 9 bases, with 18 bases sitting between them. CDR3: CASSSGSWPSEQFF. The CDR3, as DNA: TGTGCCAGCAGTTCCGGCTCGTGGCCTAGTGAGCAGTTCTTC.

This chain links TRBV4-2 with TRBJ2-1; maybe TRBD2 (5 bases). The germline V gene encodes CDR1 LGHNA and CDR2 YNFKEQ. The CDR3 length is 16 residues. Trimming left V 4 bases short and J 0 bases short, with 13 bases between. CDR3 sequence: CASSRESTSSYNEQFF. The CDR3 nucleotides are TGTGCCAGCAGCCGAGAGTCTACTAGCTCCTACAATGAGCAGTTCTTC.

The chain joins TRBV2 to TRBJ2-1, with a tentative D call TRBD1 (8 bases). This CDR3 comprises 16 residues. Germline CDR1 and CDR2: SNHLY and FYNNEI. Trimming removed 5 bases at V and 2 bases at J, with 16 bases between. The CDR3 spells CASSLQGGHTYNEQFF. CDR3 nucleotides: TGTGCCAGCAGTCTACAGGGGGGGCATACCTACAATGAGCAGTTCTTC. The full variable domain, in which reference TRBV2 and TRBJ2-1 provide the parts outside the CDR3, is EPEVTQTPSHQVTQMGQEVILRCVPISNHLYFYWYRQILGQKVEFLVSFYNNEISEKSEIFDDQFSVERPDGSNFTLKIRSTKLEDSAMYFCASSLQGGHTYNEQFFGPGTRLTVL.

V usage is TRBV27 and J usage is TRBJ1-4; 10 nucleotides agree with TRBD1. The CDR3 contains 19 residues. In germline, CDR1 is MNHEY, CDR2 SMNVEV (reference sequence). Trimming cost V 5 bases and J 6 bases; bases outside gene matches: 18. The chain's CDR3 is CASSPRAIRTGTGDEKLFF. The CDR3 DNA sequence: TGTGCCAGCAGTCCCCGCGCTATTCGTACCGGGACAGGGGATGAAAAACTGTTTTTT.

This clone was seen more than once but under ten times. V is TRBV6-1 and J is TRBJ2-1; D perhaps matches TRBD2 (5 bases). The CDR3 covers 12 residues. V lost 5 bases to trimming and J lost 5 bases, with 7 bases between them. Germline CDR1 MNHNS, CDR2 SASEGT. The CDR3 region has the DNA TGTGCCAGCAGTCAGCGGAACAATGAGCAGTTCTTC. This codes for CASSQRNNEQFF.

V is TRBV15 and J is TRBJ1-1; D is unresolved. The germline V and J ends were trimmed by 0 bases and 0 bases, with 5 bases remaining between them. Germline assignment: CDR1 LNHNV and CDR2 YYDKDF (reference sequence). The CDR3 has 14 residues. The CDR3 nucleotides read TGTGCCACCAGCAGAGACCTCTTGAACACTGAAGCTTTCTTT. Protein sequence: CATSRDLLNTEAFF. Combining the CDR3 with reference TRBV15 and TRBJ1-1 gives the whole variable domain DAMVIQNPRYQVTQFGKPVTLSCSQTLNHNVMYWYQQKSSQAPKLLFHYYDKDFNNEADTPDNFQSRRPNTSFCFLDIRSPGLGDTAMYLCATSRDLLNTEAFFGQGTRLTVV.

This clone was found once. Its ends do not fully match the called genes, so a read error is possible. The chain uses TRBV7-7 and TRBJ2-5, with a weak D call TRBD2 (5 bases). CDR3 length: 13 residues. Per the germline V gene, CDR1 is SSHAT and CDR2 is FNYEAQ (reference sequence). The CDR3 DNA reads TGTGCTAGCAGTCGGGGTCCGGGGGAGACCCAGTACTTC. Its translation is CASSRGPGETQYF.

V is TRBV29-1 and J is TRBJ2-2; tentatively, D is TRBD1 (5 bases). CDR1 and CDR2 (germline): SQVTM, ANQGSEA. This CDR3 has 13 amino acids. Trimming shortened V by 5 bases and J by 1 base, and 8 bases separated the two germline ends. The CDR3 DNA reads as TGCAGCGTTCAGGGATTGAACACCGGGGAGCTGTTTTTT. This codes for CSVQGLNTGELFF.

This chain uses TRBV5-1 with TRBJ1-1; D not certain. V was clipped by 0 bases and J by 5 bases, with 17 bases between them. CDR3 size: 16 residues. CDR1 and CDR2 (germline): SGHRS, YFSETQ. The CDR3 region has the DNA TGCGCCAGCAGCTTGGACGGCATATTTGGGCAGACTGAAGCTTTCTTT. It translates to CASSLDGIFGQTEAFF.

The chain combines TRBV4-1 with TRBJ1-1; 9 bases are a match to TRBD1. Trimming at V came to 4 bases and at J to 0 bases, leaving 6 bases not matched to a gene. Germline CDR1 reads MGHRA; CDR2 reads YSYEKL. This CDR3 has 16 amino acids. In DNA, the CDR3 is TGCGCCAGCAGCCCTCTTAACAGGGGGCTGAACACTGAAGCTTTCTTT. Residues: CASSPLNRGLNTEAFF.

The chain combines TRBV19 with TRBJ1-4, with D unclear. Deletions cut 8 bases from V and 0 bases from J, with 13 bases between. Germline loops: CDR1 LNHDA, CDR2 SQIVND (reference sequence). The CDR3 covers 15 residues. The CDR3 bases are TGTGCCAGTGGTACCATAGAGTCAACTAATGAAAAACTGTTTTTT. It specifies CASGTIESTNEKLFF.

The J gene is TRBJ2-3, the V gene TRBV27, with TRBD1 identical over 7 bases. CDR3 length: 13 amino acids. CDR1 is MNHEY and CDR2 is SMNVEV in the germline V gene (reference sequence). Trimming took 7 bases from V and 5 from J; bases not matched to a gene: 6. The CDR3 DNA is TGTGCCAGCATCACAGGGGCCGGAGATACGCAGTATTTT. It translates to CASITGAGDTQYF.

J is TRBJ1-2 and V is TRBV7-8; no definite D call. Germline V gene lookup returns CDR1 SGHVS and CDR2 FQNEAQ. The V and J ends lost 4 bases and 4 bases respectively, with 7 bases between them. There are 12 residues in the CDR3. CDR3 residues: CASSSQSYGYTF. The CDR3 DNA reads as TGTGCCAGCAGCTCACAGAGCTATGGCTACACCTTC.

This clone has more than one count but fewer than ten. V and J are TRBV11-2 and TRBJ2-5; 7 nucleotides match TRBD1. The germline gives CDR1 SGHAT, CDR2 FQNNGV. The CDR3 consists of 13 residues. V trimming: 3 bases; J trimming: 5 bases; junction bases outside the gene matches: 3. CDR3 amino acids: CASSFDRDETQYF. Written as DNA, the CDR3 is TGTGCCAGCAGCTTCGACAGGGATGAGACCCAGTACTTC.

The chain is built from TRBV9 and TRBJ2-3, with D perhaps matching TRBD2 (6 bases). CDR1 and CDR2 (germline): SGDLS, YYNGEE. The CDR3 extends over 14 amino acids. Deletions cut 4 bases from V and 2 bases from J, with 11 bases between. CDR3 protein: CASSTRLVTDTQYF. The CDR3 DNA reads TGTGCCAGCAGCACCAGACTAGTCACAGATACGCAGTATTTT.

The chain joins TRBV2 to TRBJ2-1; 11 bases agree with TRBD2. V lost 8 bases and J lost 4; bases outside the gene matches: 4. The CDR3 spans 14 residues. CDR1 is SNHLY, CDR2 FYNNEI, per germline. CDR3 region: CASCGTSGYNEQFF. The CDR3 DNA reads as TGTGCCAGCTGCGGGACTAGCGGATACAATGAGCAGTTCTTC. The full variable domain, its missing parts supplied by reference TRBV2 and TRBJ2-1, is EPEVTQTPSHQVTQMGQEVILRCVPISNHLYFYWYRQILGQKVEFLVSFYNNEISEKSEIFDDQFSVERPDGSNFTLKIRSTKLEDSAMYFCASCGTSGYNEQFFGPGTRLTVL.